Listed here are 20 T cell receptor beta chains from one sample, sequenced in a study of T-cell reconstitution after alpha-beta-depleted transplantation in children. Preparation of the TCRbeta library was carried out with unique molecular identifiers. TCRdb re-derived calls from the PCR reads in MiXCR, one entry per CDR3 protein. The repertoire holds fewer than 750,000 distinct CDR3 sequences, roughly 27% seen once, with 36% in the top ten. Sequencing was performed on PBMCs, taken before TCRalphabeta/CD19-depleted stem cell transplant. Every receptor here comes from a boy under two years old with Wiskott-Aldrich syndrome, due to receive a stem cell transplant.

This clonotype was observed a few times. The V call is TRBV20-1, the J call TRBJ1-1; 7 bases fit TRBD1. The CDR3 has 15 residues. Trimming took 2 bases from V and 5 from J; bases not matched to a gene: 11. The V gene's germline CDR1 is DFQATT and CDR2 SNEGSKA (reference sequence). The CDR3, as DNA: TGCAGTGCTAGATGGTACAGGGGAACCGGGACTGAAGCTTTCTTT. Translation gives CSARWYRGTGTEAFF.

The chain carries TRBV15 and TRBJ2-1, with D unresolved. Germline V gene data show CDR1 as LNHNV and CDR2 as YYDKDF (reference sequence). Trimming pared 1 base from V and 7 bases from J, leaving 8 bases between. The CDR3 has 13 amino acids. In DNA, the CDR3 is TGTGCCACCAGCAGAGTAGCTCGTAATGAGCAGTTCTTC. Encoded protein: CATSRVARNEQFF.

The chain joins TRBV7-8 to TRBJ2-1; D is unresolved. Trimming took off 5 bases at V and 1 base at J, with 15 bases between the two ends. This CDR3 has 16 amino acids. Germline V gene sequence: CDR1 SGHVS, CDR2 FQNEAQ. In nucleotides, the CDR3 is TGTGCCAGCAGCCCCAGTTGGGCCGCGTCCTACAATGAGCAGTTCTTC. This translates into CASSPSWAASYNEQFF.

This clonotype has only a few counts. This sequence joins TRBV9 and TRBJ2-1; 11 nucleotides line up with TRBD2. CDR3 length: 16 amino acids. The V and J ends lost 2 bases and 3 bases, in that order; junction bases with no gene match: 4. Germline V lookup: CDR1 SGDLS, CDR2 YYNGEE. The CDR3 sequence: CASSVGTSGYYNEQFF. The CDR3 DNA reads TGTGCCAGCAGCGTGGGGACTAGCGGTTACTACAATGAGCAGTTCTTC.

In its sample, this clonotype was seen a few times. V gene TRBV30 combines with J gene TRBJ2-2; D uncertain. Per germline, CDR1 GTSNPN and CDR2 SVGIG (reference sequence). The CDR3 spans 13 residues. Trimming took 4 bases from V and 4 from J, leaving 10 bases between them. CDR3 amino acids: CAWTRLGTGELFF. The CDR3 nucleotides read TGTGCCTGGACTAGGCTGGGCACCGGGGAGCTGTTTTTT. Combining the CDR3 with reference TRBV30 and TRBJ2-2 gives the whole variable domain SQTIHQWPATLVQPVGSPLSLECTVEGTSNPNLYWYRQAAGRGLQLLFYSVGIGQISSEVPQNLSASRPQDRQFILSSKKLLLSDSGFYLCAWTRLGTGELFFGEGSRLTVL.

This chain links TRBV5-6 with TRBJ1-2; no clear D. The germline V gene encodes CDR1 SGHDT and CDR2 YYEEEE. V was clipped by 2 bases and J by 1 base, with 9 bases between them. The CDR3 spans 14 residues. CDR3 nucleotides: TGTGCCAGCAGCTTACTAACAGTTAACTATGGCTACACCTTC. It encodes CASSLLTVNYGYTF. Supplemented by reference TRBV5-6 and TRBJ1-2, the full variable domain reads DAGVTQSPTHLIKTRGQQVTLRCSPKSGHDTVSWYQQALGQGPQFIFQYYEEEERQRGNFPDRFSGHQFPNYSSELNVNALLLGDSALYLCASSLLTVNYGYTFGSGTRLTVV.

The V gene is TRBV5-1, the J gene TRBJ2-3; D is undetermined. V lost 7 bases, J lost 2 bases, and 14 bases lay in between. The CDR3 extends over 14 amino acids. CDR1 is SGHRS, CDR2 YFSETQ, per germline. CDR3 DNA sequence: TGCGCCAGCTTGGAAGCGCCCCCCACAGATACGCAGTATTTT. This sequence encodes CASLEAPPTDTQYF.

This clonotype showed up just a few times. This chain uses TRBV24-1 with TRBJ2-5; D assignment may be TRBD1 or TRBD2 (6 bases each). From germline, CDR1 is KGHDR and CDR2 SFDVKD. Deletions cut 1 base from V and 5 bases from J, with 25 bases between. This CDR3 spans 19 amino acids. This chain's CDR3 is CATSDFVTRRGASRETQYF. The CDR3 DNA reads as TGTGCCACCAGTGATTTCGTCACGCGGAGGGGGGCTTCAAGGGAGACCCAGTACTTC.

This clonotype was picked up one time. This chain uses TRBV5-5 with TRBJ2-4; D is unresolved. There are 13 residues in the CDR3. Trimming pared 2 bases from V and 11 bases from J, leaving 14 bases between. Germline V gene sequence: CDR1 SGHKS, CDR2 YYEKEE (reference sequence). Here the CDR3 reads CASSFPRSDLQYF. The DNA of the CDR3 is TGTGCCAGCAGCTTCCCTCGGTCGGACCTTCAGTACTTC. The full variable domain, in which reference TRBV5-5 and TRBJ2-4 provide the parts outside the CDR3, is DAGVTQSPTHLIKTRGQQVTLRCSPISGHKSVSWYQQVLGQGPQFIFQYYEKEERGRGNFPDRFSARQFPNYSSELNVNALLLGDSALYLCASSFPRSDLQYFGAGTRLSVL.

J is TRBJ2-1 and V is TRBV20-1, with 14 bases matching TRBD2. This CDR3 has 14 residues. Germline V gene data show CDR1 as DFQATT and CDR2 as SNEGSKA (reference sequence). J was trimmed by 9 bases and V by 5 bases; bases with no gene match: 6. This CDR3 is CSALTSGRAGEQFF. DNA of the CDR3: TGCAGTGCTTTGACTAGCGGGAGGGCCGGTGAGCAGTTCTTC.

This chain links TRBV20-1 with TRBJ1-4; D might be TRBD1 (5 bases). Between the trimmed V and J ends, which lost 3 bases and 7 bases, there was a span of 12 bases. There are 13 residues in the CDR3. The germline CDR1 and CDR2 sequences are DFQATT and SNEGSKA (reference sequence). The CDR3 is CSASLAGGEKLFF. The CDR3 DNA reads TGCAGTGCTAGTTTGGCCGGGGGTGAAAAACTGTTTTTT.

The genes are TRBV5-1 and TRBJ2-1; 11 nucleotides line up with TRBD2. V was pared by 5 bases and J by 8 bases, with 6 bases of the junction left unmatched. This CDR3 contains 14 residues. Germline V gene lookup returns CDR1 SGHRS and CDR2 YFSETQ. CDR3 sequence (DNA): TGCGCCAGCAGACCTGGGACTAGCGGTGATGAGCAGTTCTTC. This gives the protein CASRPGTSGDEQFF.

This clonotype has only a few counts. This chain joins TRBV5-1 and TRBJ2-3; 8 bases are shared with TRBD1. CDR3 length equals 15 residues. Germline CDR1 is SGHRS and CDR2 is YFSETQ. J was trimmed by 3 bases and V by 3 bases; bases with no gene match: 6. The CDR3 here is CASSSRTGRTDTQYF. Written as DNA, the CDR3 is TGCGCCAGCAGCTCACGGACAGGGAGAACAGATACGCAGTATTTT.

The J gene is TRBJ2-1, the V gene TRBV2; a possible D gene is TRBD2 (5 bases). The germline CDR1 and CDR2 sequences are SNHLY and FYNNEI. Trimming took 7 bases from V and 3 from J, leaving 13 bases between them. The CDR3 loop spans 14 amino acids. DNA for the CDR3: TGTGCCAGCATCAGGCTAGCAGACTACAATGAGCAGTTCTTC. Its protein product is CASIRLADYNEQFF.

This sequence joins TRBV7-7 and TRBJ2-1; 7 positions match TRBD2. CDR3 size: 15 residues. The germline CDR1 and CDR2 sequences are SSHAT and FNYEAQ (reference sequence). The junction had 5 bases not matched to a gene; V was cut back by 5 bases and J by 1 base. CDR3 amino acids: CASSPHSGSYNEQFF. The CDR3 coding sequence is TGTGCCAGCAGCCCCCATAGCGGGTCCTACAATGAGCAGTTCTTC.

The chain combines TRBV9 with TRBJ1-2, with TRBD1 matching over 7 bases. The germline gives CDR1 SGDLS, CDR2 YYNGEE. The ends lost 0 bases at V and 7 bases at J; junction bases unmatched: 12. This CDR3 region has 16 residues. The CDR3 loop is CASSVAPTGTGGGYTF. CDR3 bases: TGTGCCAGCAGCGTAGCTCCGACAGGGACGGGAGGTGGCTACACCTTC.

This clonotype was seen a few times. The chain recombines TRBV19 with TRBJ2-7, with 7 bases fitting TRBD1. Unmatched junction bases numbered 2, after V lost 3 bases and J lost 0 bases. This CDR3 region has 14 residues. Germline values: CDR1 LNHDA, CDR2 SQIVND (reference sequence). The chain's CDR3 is CASSIGTDSYEQYF. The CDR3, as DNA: TGTGCCAGTAGTATCGGGACAGACTCCTACGAGCAGTACTTC.

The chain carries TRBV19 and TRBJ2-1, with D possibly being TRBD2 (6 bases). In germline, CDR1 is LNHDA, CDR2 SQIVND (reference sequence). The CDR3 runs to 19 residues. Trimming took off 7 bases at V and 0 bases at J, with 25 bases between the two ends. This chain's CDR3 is CASTMYGRGPLGSYNEQFF. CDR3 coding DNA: TGTGCCAGTACCATGTACGGGCGGGGCCCCTTAGGCTCCTACAATGAGCAGTTCTTC.

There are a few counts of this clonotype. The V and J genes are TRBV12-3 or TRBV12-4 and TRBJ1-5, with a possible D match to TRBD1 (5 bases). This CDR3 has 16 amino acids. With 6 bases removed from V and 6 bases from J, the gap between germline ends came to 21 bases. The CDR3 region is CASRRTGEGGGQPQHF. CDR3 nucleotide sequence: TGTGCCAGCAGGCGAACAGGAGAAGGAGGCGGTCAGCCCCAGCATTTT.

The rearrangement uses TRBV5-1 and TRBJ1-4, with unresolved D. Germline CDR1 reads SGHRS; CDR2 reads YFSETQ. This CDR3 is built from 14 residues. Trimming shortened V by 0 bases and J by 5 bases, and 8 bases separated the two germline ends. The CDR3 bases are TGCGCCAGCAGCTTGGCCCCCGTGAATGAAAAACTGTTTTTT. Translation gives CASSLAPVNEKLFF.